This record covers a single TCR beta chain. No cognate antigen has been identified for it. Base quality data are lacking; no much larger clone is found one base away. The trial excluded patients who had a history of autoimmune disease or who were on systemic immunosuppression. In every dose cohort, peripheral blood was drawn for TCR sequencing at baseline, cycle 4 day 1, and cycle 7 day 1. Samples came from an open-label, multicenter, first-in-human phase I dose-escalation trial of ivuxolimab. The trial enrolled adults with locally advanced or metastatic head and neck squamous cell, hepatocellular, melanoma or renal cell carcinoma. Before TCR sequencing, CD4+ T cells and CD8+ T cells from peripheral blood were sorted into separate populations. This entry is derived from a study of OX40 agonist ivuxolimab in advanced cancers. Concerning the study at large: Ivuxolimab was an agonistic, fully human IgG2 monoclonal antibody directed against OX40 (CD134), a costimulatory receptor. Intravenous ivuxolimab was administered to patients every 2 weeks at six dose levels: 0.01, 0.1, 0.3, 1.5, 3 and 10 mg/kg. Of the approximately 50 dose-escalation patients, hepatocellular carcinoma was present in some 19, melanoma in roughly 15, renal cell carcinoma in 9 and head and neck cancer in 9. A male proportion of 75% to 85% and a mean age of about 60 years, ranging from 23 to 79, were recorded for the dose-escalation cohort. Patients were allowed to have had prior anti-PD-1, anti-PD-L1 or anti-CTLA-4 therapy, and approximately 40% of the dose-escalation patients had previously received checkpoint inhibitors. Partial responses occurred in three dose-escalation patients: two with cutaneous melanoma and one with hepatocellular carcinoma. Peripheral TCRbeta sequencing was intended to test whether TCR sequence diversity was altered and clonal T-cell expansion was caused by ivuxolimab. The paper covers the monotherapy dose-escalation part of the phase I ivuxolimab trial, which included N of about 56 patients.

Overall study outcomes, separate from this receptor: Low levels of normalized T-cell clonal expansion were also seen in some patients who did not respond. In the 0.1-3.0 mg/kg groups, partial responders were among the patients with the lowest normalized peripheral clonal expansion, particularly in CD8+ T cells. At doses of 0.1 to 3.0 mg/kg, clonal expansion of both CD4+ and CD8+ T cells in blood was seen between baseline and week 6. The antigen specificity of the clonally expanded peripheral T cells was not determined. After ivuxolimab, expanded clones were on average more numerous among CD8+ T cells than among CD4+ T cells.

Genomic DNA was extracted from sorted cells for sequencing of the TCRbeta CDR3 region. TCRbeta CDR3 regions were sequenced using the immunoSEQ Assay. The immuneACCESS repertoire file appears here via TCRdb, limited to in-frame rearrangements. These files lack a portion of the clones; in checked studies, under half of the deficit traces to unresolved V genes, and the cause of the others is not known. The sample table shows 75,000 to 100,000 clones, and about 86% are seen once. Around 6% of the sample comes from the top ten. V is pared back by 5 bases and J by 2 bases, with 7 bases lying between the germline termini. The CDR3 runs 12 residues from the cysteine to the phenylalanine. Only the CDR3 portion is preserved as DNA: 36 bases, with reading frame beginning at the first base. The germline V gene encodes CDR1 SGHTA and CDR2 FQGNSA.

The receptor was derived from an adult with an advanced solid tumor such as melanoma, head and neck, liver or kidney cancer. The rearranged chain carries TRBV7-2 and TRBJ2-7, with the D gene call left open. The material sequenced was CD4+ or CD8+ T cells sorted from blood, taken in a trial of the OX40 agonist ivuxolimab. The base sequence is TGTGCCAGCAGCGTCTCTACCTACGAGCAGTACTTC. Translation gives CASSVSTYEQYF.